These 10 T cell receptor beta chains share one sample of origin, sequenced in a study of T cells in Graves' hyperthyroidism and ophthalmopathy. Amplification yielded TCR beta CDR3 regions, with RNA transcripts as the source. The HTBI primer set was used in a first-round RT-PCR of the TCR CDR3. TCRdb reprocessed the multiplex PCR reads via MiXCR and lists one record per CDR3 protein. Of under 700,000 distinct CDR3 sequences listed, around 17% are singletons. The sequenced sample was blood. The receptors derive from a woman aged 18-29 years with Graves' hyperthyroidism.

At least ten counts were recorded for this clonotype. V is TRBV7-9 and J is TRBJ2-1; D unclear. CDR3 length: 13 residues. In germline, CDR1 is SEHNR, CDR2 FQNEAQ (reference sequence). V lost 1 base to trimming and J lost 9 bases, with 10 bases between them. CDR3 protein: CASSLVLSSEQFF. DNA for the CDR3: TGTGCCAGCAGCTTAGTATTAAGTAGTGAGCAGTTCTTC.

This clonotype was counted ten times or more. The chain links TRBV2 to TRBJ1-2; TRBD1 agrees at 8 bases. Germline V gene lookup returns CDR1 SNHLY and CDR2 FYNNEI. Trimming took 6 bases from V and 6 from J; bases not matched to a gene: 3. The CDR3 consists of 12 residues. CDR3: CASRDREDGYTF. The CDR3 region has the DNA TGTGCCAGCAGGGACAGGGAGGATGGCTACACCTTC.

This clonotype appeared many times. The chain employs TRBV20-1 and TRBJ2-1, with no clear D. The CDR3 totals 12 residues. With 0 bases removed from V and 11 bases from J, the gap between germline ends came to 11 bases. The germline gives CDR1 DFQATT, CDR2 SNEGSKA (reference sequence). CDR3 bases: TGCAGTGCTAGAGACCTCCGTTTTCAGCAGTTCTTC. Translation gives CSARDLRFQQFF.

This clonotype was detected many times. The V gene is TRBV7-2, the J gene TRBJ2-7, with 9 bases that match TRBD2. The V gene end was trimmed by 5 bases and the J gene end by 6 bases; junction bases not matched to a gene: 8. Germline lookup yields CDR1 SGHTA and CDR2 FQGNSA. The CDR3 contains 14 residues. In DNA, the CDR3 is TGTGCCAGCAGCCCTGGGACTAGCCGGATCGAGCAGTACTTC. Its protein product is CASSPGTSRIEQYF.

This clonotype has only a few counts. This sequence joins TRBV3-1 and TRBJ1-4; D perhaps matches TRBD1 (5 bases). This CDR3 is 14 amino acids long. Germline V gene data show CDR1 as LGHDT and CDR2 as YNNKEL (reference sequence). V shed 2 bases and J shed 13 bases, with 17 bases lying between them. CDR3 DNA sequence: TGTGCCAGCAGCCAACGAAGGGACCGCGGTGGACTGTTTTTT. It is translated as CASSQRRDRGGLFF.

There are many counts of this clonotype. CDR3 region: CASSYSLAPSSTDTQYF. DNA of the CDR3: TGTGCCAGCAGTTACTCACTAGCGCCTTCTAGCACAGATACGCAGTATTTT. The genes are TRBV6-6 and TRBJ2-3, with 7 nucleotides matching TRBD2. Per germline, CDR1 MNHNY and CDR2 SVGAGI (reference sequence). The CDR3 spans 17 residues. The junction had 6 bases not matched to a gene; V was cut back by 0 bases and J by 0 bases.

This clonotype was seen many times. This chain links TRBV27 with TRBJ1-2; TRBD1 matches at 7 bases. CDR1 is MNHEY and CDR2 is SMNVEV in the germline V gene (reference sequence). The CDR3 contains 14 residues. With V trimmed by 5 bases and J by 8 bases, 11 bases remained unmatched. The CDR3 reads CASSPKQRGGGYTF. In DNA, the CDR3 is TGTGCCAGCAGTCCGAAGCAAAGAGGGGGCGGCTACACCTTC.

A few counts support this clonotype. V and J are TRBV7-2 and TRBJ1-1; no clear D gene. Germline CDR1 is SGHTA and CDR2 is FQGNSA. This CDR3 is built from 14 residues. V lost 0 bases and J 4 bases, leaving 9 bases between the germline ends. In DNA form, the CDR3 reads TGTGCCAGCAGCTTAGCGTCCTCCGCCACTGAAGCTTTCTTT. Translation: CASSLASSATEAFF.

The gene calls are TRBV11-3 and TRBJ2-1; maybe TRBD1 (9 bases). CDR1 is SGHNT, CDR2 YENEEA, per germline. V gave up 4 bases and J gave up 0 bases, with 19 bases separating them. The CDR3 sequence is 18 residues long. The CDR3 loop reads CASSYRGLAGGSYNEQFF. The CDR3 DNA sequence: TGTGCCAGCAGCTACAGGGGGCTTGCGGGAGGCTCCTACAATGAGCAGTTCTTC.

This clonotype was detected many times. This chain connects TRBV29-1 to TRBJ1-6, with D perhaps matching TRBD1 (6 bases). V was clipped by 5 bases and J by 7 bases, with 12 bases between them. Germline CDR1 reads SQVTM; CDR2 reads ANQGSEA. The CDR3 runs 13 residues. CDR3 bases: TGCAGCGTTTCGGCAGGGGCAAATTCACCCCTCCACTTT. This codes for CSVSAGANSPLHF.